A single sample gave rise to the 16 T cell receptor beta chains below, sequenced in a study of shared clonotypes between healthy human individuals. Produced via immunoSEQ multiplex PCR; TCRdb's table is partial and in-frame only. This sample has around 2,000,000 clones, with 90% to 95% found just once. The sample was naive CD4+ T cells sorted from blood. The subset was: CD45RA+ positively selected. The receptors stem from a man aged 18 to 29 in good health.

Note on this clone: Other DNA sequences in the sample encode the same CDR3. The genes are TRBV27 and TRBJ2-1, with 11 nucleotides matching TRBD1. The CDR3 is 15 residues long. The ends lost 2 bases at V and 4 bases at J; junction bases unmatched: 1. Per the germline V gene, CDR1 is MNHEY and CDR2 is SMNVEV (reference sequence). CDR3 sequence: CASSLGTGGYNEQFF. The DNA of the CDR3 is TGTGCCAGCAGTTTAGGGACAGGGGGTTACAATGAGCAGTTCTTC.

This clone came up once. This sequence joins TRBV29-1 and TRBJ2-3, with a tentative D call TRBD1 (6 bases). The CDR3 is 12 amino acids. V lost 7 bases, J lost 2 bases, and 10 bases lay in between. CDR1 and CDR2 (germline): SQVTM, ANQGSEA. The CDR3 loop is CSAGDNTDTQYF. Written as DNA, the CDR3 is TGCAGCGCTGGGGACAACACAGATACGCAGTATTTT.

The sample holds one count of this clone. V usage is TRBV2 and J usage is TRBJ2-4; 9 positions match TRBD1. The CDR3 is made up of 16 amino acids. CDR1 SNHLY and CDR2 FYNNEI come from the germline V gene. V shed 7 bases and J 1 base; nucleotides not matched to a gene: 8. CDR3 coding DNA: TGTGCCAGCAAGAGGGACAGGGTAAACGCCAAAAACATTCAGTACTTC. It translates to CASKRDRVNAKNIQYF. Supplemented by reference TRBV2 and TRBJ2-4, the full variable domain reads EPEVTQTPSHQVTQMGQEVILRCVPISNHLYFYWYRQILGQKVEFLVSFYNNEISEKSEIFDDQFSVERPDGSNFTLKIRSTKLEDSAMYFCASKRDRVNAKNIQYFGAGTRLSVL.

V and J are TRBV6-1 and TRBJ2-1; possibly TRBD2 for D (6 bases). The CDR3 consists of 14 residues. The germline CDR1 and CDR2 sequences are MNHNS and SASEGT. The V and J ends lost 6 bases and 3 bases respectively, with 12 bases between them. CDR3 nucleotide sequence: TGTGCCAGCAGGACTAGACTTTTCTACAATGAGCAGTTCTTC. This encodes CASRTRLFYNEQFF.

The chain recombines TRBV30 with TRBJ1-5; the D gene is possibly TRBD1 (5 bases). Germline V gives CDR1 GTSNPN, CDR2 SVGIG (reference sequence). V lost 2 bases and J 2 bases, leaving 16 bases between the germline ends. The length of the CDR3 is 16 residues. CDR3 residues: CAWSRDRGAGNQPQHF. CDR3 nucleotide sequence: TGTGCCTGGAGTAGGGACCGGGGCGCGGGCAATCAGCCCCAGCATTTT.

This chain uses TRBV30 with TRBJ1-1; 7 nucleotides agree with TRBD1. After removal of 5 bases from V and 5 bases from J, the junction contained 8 bases not matched to a gene. The germline gives CDR1 GTSNPN, CDR2 SVGIG (reference sequence). The CDR3 sequence is 13 residues long. CDR3 amino acids: CAWGEGGQTEAFF. The CDR3 DNA sequence: TGTGCCTGGGGGGAAGGGGGCCAAACTGAAGCTTTCTTT. The full variable domain, in which reference TRBV30 and TRBJ1-1 provide the parts outside the CDR3, is SQTIHQWPATLVQPVGSPLSLECTVEGTSNPNLYWYRQAAGRGLQLLFYSVGIGQISSEVPQNLSASRPQDRQFILSSKKLLLSDSGFYLCAWGEGGQTEAFFGQGTRLTVV.

V gene TRBV7-2 combines with J gene TRBJ1-4; D not resolved. V lost 4 bases to trimming and J lost 7 bases, with 16 bases between them. In germline, CDR1 is SGHTA, CDR2 FQGNSA. This CDR3 has 15 residues. CDR3 DNA: TGTGCCAGCAGCTACTACCAAGGTGGTGGTGAAAAACTGTTTTTT. Its protein product is CASSYYQGGGEKLFF.

The chain joins TRBV11-2 to TRBJ1-2, with TRBD1 as a possible D gene (6 bases). This CDR3 is built from 16 residues. Looked up from germline, CDR1 is SGHAT and CDR2 is FQNNGV. V was pared by 5 bases and J by 8 bases, with 24 bases between. The CDR3: CASSPVTGTSIGGYTF. The DNA of the CDR3 is TGTGCCAGCAGCCCAGTGACAGGCACCTCTATAGGAGGCTACACCTTC. Complete variable domain (other parts from reference TRBV11-2 and TRBJ1-2): EAGVAQSPRYKIIEKRQSVAFWCNPISGHATLYWYQQILGQGPKLLIQFQNNGVVDDSQLPKDRFSAERLKGVDSTLKIQPAKLEDSAVYLCASSPVTGTSIGGYTFGSGTRLTVV.

CDR3 bases: TGTGCCAGTAGAGAGGGGGATCTCTCTGGAAACACCATATATTTT. Its protein product is CASREGDLSGNTIYF. The chain carries TRBV19 and TRBJ1-3, with a tentative D call TRBD1 (6 bases). The germline V gene has CDR1 LNHDA and CDR2 SQIVND (reference sequence). Trimming left V 6 bases short and J 0 bases short, with 12 bases between. The CDR3 has 15 residues. The complete variable domain, with remaining parts taken from reference TRBV19 and TRBJ1-3, reads DGGITQSPKYLFRKEGQNVTLSCEQNLNHDAMYWYRQDPGQGLRLIYYSQIVNDFQKGDIAEGYSVSREKKESFPLTVTSAQKNPTAFYLCASREGDLSGNTIYFGEGSWLTVV.

The chain carries TRBV5-1 and TRBJ2-3, with D perhaps being TRBD1 or TRBD2 (5 bases each). The germline V gene encodes CDR1 SGHRS and CDR2 YFSETQ. CDR3 size: 16 residues. V lost 3 bases and J 2 bases, leaving 16 bases between the germline ends. The CDR3 sequence: CASSSQVGPSTDTQYF. CDR3 in DNA: TGCGCCAGCAGCTCCCAGGTGGGACCCTCCACAGATACGCAGTATTTT.

On this clone: The sample contains more than one DNA sequence encoding this CDR3. The rearrangement uses TRBV7-9 and TRBJ2-3; D is uncertain. This CDR3 is built from 13 residues. The germline V gene has CDR1 SEHNR and CDR2 FQNEAQ (reference sequence). Trimming removed 5 bases at V and 0 bases at J, with 6 bases between. DNA of the CDR3: TGTGCCAGCAGCATGGGCAGCACAGATACGCAGTATTTT. Its translation: CASSMGSTDTQYF.

Points on this clone: This CDR3 is also generated by other DNA sequences in the sample. J is TRBJ2-2 and V is TRBV5-1, with D unclear. The V gene's germline CDR1 is SGHRS and CDR2 YFSETQ. The CDR3 length is 13 residues. V was trimmed by 0 bases and J by 1 base, leaving 1 base between them. The CDR3 DNA reads as TGCGCCAGCAGCTTGGTGAACACCGGGGAGCTGTTTTTT. It yields the protein CASSLVNTGELFF.

This clone was detected once. V and J are TRBV19 and TRBJ2-3; D perhaps matches TRBD2 (5 bases). This CDR3 region has 14 residues. V gave up 6 bases and J gave up 0 bases, with 10 bases separating them. Germline CDR1 is LNHDA and CDR2 is SQIVND (reference sequence). CDR3 in DNA: TGTGCCAGTAGAGAACGGGGAAGCACAGATACGCAGTATTTT. Translation gives CASRERGSTDTQYF.

The chain has TRBV30 and TRBJ1-5, with a tentative D call TRBD1 (6 bases). Germline lookup yields CDR1 GTSNPN and CDR2 SVGIG (reference sequence). V was trimmed by 2 bases and J by 7 bases, leaving 15 bases between them. The CDR3 loop spans 14 amino acids. CDR3 nucleotide sequence: TGTGCCTGGAGTACTCAGGGGTCAGGGCAGCCCCAGCATTTT. This sequence encodes CAWSTQGSGQPQHF.

J is TRBJ1-6 and V is TRBV7-6; no firm D call. V gave up 0 bases and J gave up 10 bases, with 13 bases separating them. Germline V gene sequence: CDR1 SGHVS, CDR2 FNYEAQ. This CDR3 has 15 residues. CDR3 protein: CASSLAIGVGSPLHF. The CDR3 bases are TGTGCCAGCAGCTTAGCGATCGGGGTGGGCTCACCCCTCCACTTT.

The V call is TRBV5-4, the J call TRBJ2-7; a weak D match, TRBD2 (5 bases). The ends were cut back, 4 bases at V and 1 base at J, with 15 bases in the middle. The CDR3 is 15 amino acids. Germline CDR1 reads SGHNT; CDR2 reads YYREEE (reference sequence). CDR3 sequence: CASSPLEGSSYEQYF. For the CDR3, the DNA is TGTGCCAGCAGCCCCCTCGAGGGAAGTTCCTACGAGCAGTACTTC.